Sequencing of this T cell receptor beta chain was carried out in a study of T cell responses to AZD1222 COVID-19 vaccine. Some clones are missing from TCRdb's copy, which holds only in-frame ones; the method was immunoSEQ multiplex PCR. The table has some 150,000 clones, approximately 78% seen once. Germline V lookup: CDR1 MDHEN, CDR2 SYDVKM. The CDR3 covers 15 residues. V lost 3 bases to trimming and J lost 2 bases, with 11 bases between them. This clone showed up just once. Its antigen is not known. Study results and caveats: Nearly half of spike-specific TCRs reportedly go after variant regions that carry no mutations. Across the whole spike, CD4 TCRs peaked at regions 160-218 and 743-854.

This sample comprised peripheral blood, obtained on day 0 of MenACWY control vaccination. The receptor comes from an adult in good health. The chain combines TRBV28 with TRBJ1-5; maybe TRBD1 (5 bases). The CDR3 is CASSLKGVGNQPQHF. CDR3 DNA: TGTGCCAGCAGTTTGAAAGGGGTTGGCAATCAGCCCCAGCATTTT.